The next 20 T cell receptor beta chains were all read from a single sample in a study of cytomegalovirus exposure and HLA in healthy donors. This PCR relied on a set of 60 Vbeta primers and 13 Jbeta primers. Using immunoSEQ multiplex PCR, the repertoire was profiled, and TCRdb retains in-frame clones only, with some absent. The sample comprises around 120,000 clones, about 80% of which are singletons, and just over 2.5% rests with the top ten. Sequencing input: PBMCs. The receptors here all came from a man in his thirties or forties in good health and CMV-seronegative.

The V and J genes are TRBV27 and TRBJ1-2; maybe TRBD1 (6 bases). Germline CDR1 reads MNHEY; CDR2 reads SMNVEV (reference sequence). V shed 4 bases and J shed 2 bases, with 14 bases lying between them. The CDR3 is made up of 15 amino acids. This CDR3 reads CASSSGQNLNYGYTF. The CDR3 nucleotides read TGTGCCAGCAGTTCAGGACAGAATTTAAACTATGGCTACACCTTC.

This chain joins TRBV15 and TRBJ1-1; D ambiguous. V dropped 5 bases and J dropped 1 base, with 11 bases sitting between them. The CDR3 totals 14 residues. Germline V CDR1 and CDR2: LNHNV, YYDKDF (reference sequence). This CDR3 is CATSRPGANTEAFF. The CDR3 bases are TGTGCCACCAGCCGACCGGGAGCGAACACTGAAGCTTTCTTT. Drawing the rest from reference TRBV15 and TRBJ1-1, the complete variable domain is DAMVIQNPRYQVTQFGKPVTLSCSQTLNHNVMYWYQQKSSQAPKLLFHYYDKDFNNEADTPDNFQSRRPNTSFCFLDIRSPGLGDTAMYLCATSRPGANTEAFFGQGTRLTVV.

The chain has TRBV9 and TRBJ2-1, with 7 bases aligning to TRBD2. The CDR3 extends over 16 amino acids. Germline values: CDR1 SGDLS, CDR2 YYNGEE. J lost 8 bases, V lost 4 bases, and 15 bases had no gene match. As DNA, the CDR3 is TGTGCCAGCAGCCCCTCCGGGACTACCCTTGTCGATGAGCAGTTCTTC. It codes for CASSPSGTTLVDEQFF.

The CDR3 loop reads CASSTRFSGNTIYF. CDR3 nucleotides: TGTGCCAGTAGTACGAGATTCTCTGGAAACACCATATATTTT. The chain has TRBV19 and TRBJ1-3; D gene unclear. The germline V and J ends were trimmed by 4 bases and 0 bases, with 7 bases remaining between them. Germline V gives CDR1 LNHDA, CDR2 SQIVND (reference sequence). This CDR3 has 14 residues.

The gene calls are TRBV11-3 and TRBJ2-5; D is ambiguous. The CDR3 is 11 amino acids. The germline V gene has CDR1 SGHNT and CDR2 YENEEA. The V gene lost 3 bases and the J gene lost 6 bases, with 5 bases spanning the gap. For the CDR3, the DNA is TGTGCCAGCAGCTTGCAGAAGACCCAGTACTTC. Amino acids: CASSLQKTQYF.

The genes are TRBV30 and TRBJ2-1, with TRBD2 as a possible D gene (6 bases). Deletions cut 1 base from V and 6 bases from J, with 13 bases between. The CDR3 covers 14 residues. Germline V gene lookup returns CDR1 GTSNPN and CDR2 SVGIG (reference sequence). CDR3 residues: CAWSGFGGGNEQFF. CDR3 sequence (DNA): TGTGCCTGGAGTGGGTTCGGGGGAGGCAATGAGCAGTTCTTC.

The chain recombines TRBV2 with TRBJ1-2; D remains unclear. This CDR3 region has 13 residues. Trimming took off 6 bases at V and 4 bases at J, with 12 bases between the two ends. CDR1 is SNHLY and CDR2 is FYNNEI in the germline V gene. DNA for the CDR3: TGTGCCAGCAGATGGGAGACGGCCTATGGCTACACCTTC. Translation gives CASRWETAYGYTF.

V and J are TRBV5-1 and TRBJ1-1; D is undetermined. Trimming left V 5 bases short and J 2 bases short, with 13 bases between. CDR1 is SGHRS, CDR2 YFSETQ, per germline. This CDR3 is built from 14 residues. CDR3 residues: CASSRNNRNTEAFF. CDR3 coding DNA: TGCGCCAGCAGTCGAAACAACAGAAACACTGAAGCTTTCTTT.

This chain joins TRBV7-9 and TRBJ2-7, with 10 bases matching TRBD1. The germline gives CDR1 SEHNR, CDR2 FQNEAQ (reference sequence). The CDR3 runs to 16 residues. The junction had 6 bases not matched to a gene; V was cut back by 4 bases and J by 0 bases. CDR3: CASSSGQGGYSYEQYF. DNA of the CDR3: TGTGCCAGCAGCTCCGGACAGGGGGGATACTCCTACGAGCAGTACTTC.

This clone was seen a single time. This chain links TRBV21-1 with TRBJ2-3; the table names TRBD1, a call not compared with the DNA. TRBV21-1 is designated a pseudogene. The CDR3 has 14 residues. DNA of the CDR3: TGTGCCAGCAGCAAGGGGGCTTGGGCAGATACGCAGTATTTT. Residues: CASSKGAWADTQYF.

This rearrangement joins TRBV30 to TRBJ2-7, with 10 bases that match TRBD2. Germline trimming cut 2 bases from V and 7 bases from J; bases unmatched to any gene: 5. In germline, CDR1 is GTSNPN, CDR2 SVGIG (reference sequence). The CDR3 runs 13 residues. The chain's CDR3 is CAWSSGREGEQYF. DNA of the CDR3: TGTGCCTGGAGTAGCGGGAGGGAGGGTGAGCAGTACTTC.

The chain recombines TRBV19 with TRBJ2-7; 11 nucleotides line up with TRBD2. V gave up 5 bases and J gave up 3 bases; unmatched junction bases: 3. Germline CDR1 reads LNHDA; CDR2 reads SQIVND (reference sequence). CDR3 size: 14 residues. The CDR3 DNA follows: TGTGCCAGTAGTTCAGGACTAGCGGGCTACGAGCAGTACTTC. Amino acid sequence: CASSSGLAGYEQYF.

This clone was counted a few times. V usage is TRBV5-6 and J usage is TRBJ2-2; 13 bases are a match to TRBD2. Per the germline V gene, CDR1 is SGHDT and CDR2 is YYEEEE. J was trimmed by 7 bases and V by 2 bases; bases with no gene match: 5. The CDR3 has 16 residues. The CDR3 protein is CASSFGLAGAVGELFF. The CDR3 DNA reads as TGTGCCAGCAGCTTCGGACTAGCGGGAGCGGTCGGGGAGCTGTTTTTT.

This chain uses TRBV30 with TRBJ2-1; 11 bases are shared with TRBD2. Trimming at V came to 0 bases and at J to 9 bases, leaving 10 bases not matched to a gene. The germline gives CDR1 GTSNPN, CDR2 SVGIG (reference sequence). CDR3 length: 16 amino acids. The CDR3 DNA reads TGTGCCTGGAGTGTACTGACTAGCGGGGACTCGGGTGAGCAGTTCTTC. Its translation: CAWSVLTSGDSGEQFF.

V usage is TRBV6-5 and J usage is TRBJ2-2, with TRBD1 identical over 7 bases. CDR1 and CDR2 from the germline V gene are MNHEY and SVGAGI. The length of the CDR3 is 15 residues. J was trimmed by 1 base and V by 8 bases; bases with no gene match: 7. The DNA for the CDR3 is TGTGCCAGCCGAGATGACAGGGTGAACACCGGGGAGCTGTTTTTT. Translating gives CASRDDRVNTGELFF.

The chain is built from TRBV9 and TRBJ2-7; a weak D match, TRBD2 (6 bases). CDR1 is SGDLS, CDR2 YYNGEE, per germline. The V gene lost 0 bases and the J gene lost 3 bases, with 10 bases spanning the gap. CDR3 length equals 14 residues. In DNA, the CDR3 is TGTGCCAGCAGCGTAGAGGGACTCCACTACGAGCAGTACTTC. Protein product: CASSVEGLHYEQYF. Based on the CDR3 plus reference TRBV9 and TRBJ2-7, the full variable domain is DSGVTQTPKHLITATGQRVTLRCSPRSGDLSVYWYQQSLDQGLQFLIQYYNGEERAKGNILERFSAQQFPDLHSELNLSSLELGDSALYFCASSVEGLHYEQYFGPGTRLTVT.

This chain uses TRBV5-6 with TRBJ1-5; D not certain. V shed 1 base and J shed 4 bases, with 9 bases lying between them. The CDR3 length is 14 residues. Germline-derived CDR1 and CDR2 are SGHDT and YYEEEE. The CDR3 bases are TGTGCCAGCAGCTTGAAAGGAGGGAATCAGCCCCAGCATTTT. Amino acids: CASSLKGGNQPQHF.

V is TRBV10-3 and J is TRBJ2-1, with a possible D match to TRBD2 (6 bases). The ends were cut back, 7 bases at V and 4 bases at J, with 11 bases in the middle. Germline CDR1 ENHRY, CDR2 SYGVKD. The CDR3 length is 13 residues. The CDR3 loop is CAIKGLQYNEQFF. CDR3 nucleotides: TGTGCCATCAAGGGACTCCAATACAATGAGCAGTTCTTC.

This sequence joins TRBV5-1 and TRBJ2-3, with a weak D call TRBD2 (6 bases). Germline CDR1 is SGHRS and CDR2 is YFSETQ. The V gene lost 2 bases and the J gene lost 5 bases, with 15 bases spanning the gap. The CDR3 has 15 amino acids. The CDR3 protein is CASSFWSGYKDTQYF. The CDR3 DNA reads as TGCGCCAGCAGCTTCTGGAGCGGGTACAAAGATACGCAGTATTTT.

The V and J genes are TRBV7-6 and TRBJ1-2; no reliable D call. Trimming stripped 4 bases from V and 3 bases from J, with 12 bases between. The CDR3 spans 14 residues. Per the germline V gene, CDR1 is SGHVS and CDR2 is FNYEAQ. This CDR3 reads CASSSSGGYYGYTF. CDR3 DNA sequence: TGTGCCAGCAGCTCCTCGGGAGGGTACTATGGCTACACCTTC.